This T cell receptor beta chain was recorded in a study of T cells after yellow fever vaccination. Across the whole study: Flow sorting relied on CD3, CD45RA, CCR7 and CD95 to obtain EM, EMRA, CM and Tscm memory subsets. General study results and limits: Almost every vaccine-responding clonotype was undetectable in sorted memory subsets on day 0.

Universal primer sites and UMIs were introduced during 5'RACE template-switching synthesis of TCR cDNA. Each CDR3 protein is one row after TCRdb ran MiXCR on the 5' RACE reads. The profile shows about 4,800 distinct CDR3 sequences, under 10% of them singletons. This TCR came from a man aged 25-45 years who received the YFV17D yellow fever vaccine. Here the sequenced sample was PBMCs, either bulk or a sorted T-cell subset (CD4+, CD8+, memory, or dextramer-sorted; not recorded which), taken 15 days after the yellow fever booster vaccination.

The CDR3 sequence: CASSGGAGGESYNEQFF. The CDR3 DNA follows: TGTGCCTCCTCAGGAGGAGCGGGAGGTGAATCCTACAATGAGCAGTTCTTC. This chain uses TRBV7-2 with TRBJ2-1, with 9 bases lining up with TRBD2. The CDR3 contains 17 residues. V dropped 11 bases and J dropped 1; count of bases not matched to a gene: 15. The germline CDR1 and CDR2 sequences are SGHTA and FQGNSA.